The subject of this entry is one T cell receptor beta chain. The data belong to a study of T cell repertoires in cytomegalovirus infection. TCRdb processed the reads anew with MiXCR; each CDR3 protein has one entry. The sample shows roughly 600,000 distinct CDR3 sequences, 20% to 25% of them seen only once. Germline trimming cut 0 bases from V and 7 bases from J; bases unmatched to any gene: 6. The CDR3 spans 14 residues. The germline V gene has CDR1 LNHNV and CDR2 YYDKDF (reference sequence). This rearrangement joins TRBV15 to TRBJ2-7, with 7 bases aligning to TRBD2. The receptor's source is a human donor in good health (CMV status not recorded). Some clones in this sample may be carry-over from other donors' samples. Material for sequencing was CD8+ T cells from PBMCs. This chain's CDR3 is CATSRDGPAGEQYF. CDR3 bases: TGTGCCACCAGCAGAGACGGTCCAGCGGGGGAGCAGTACTTC.